The clone carrying this TCR beta chain was seen a few times. The antigen is unknown. The data stem from a study of human T cells and chemical hapten exposure. About the study: Diagnoses of alopecia areata, totalis or universalis occurred in mostly female patients. General study findings and limits: The number of TCRs over 1 in 1000 frequency stayed unchanged after DPC.

The time point here: pre-sensitization, week 0. Treatment indicated: therapeutic diphenylcyclopropenone sensitization with weekly scalp DPC. Library preparation tagged each individual cDNA molecule with a unique molecular identifier. TCRdb reprocessed the RACE reads via MiXCR and lists one record per CDR3 protein. The sample gives around 350,000 distinct CDR3 sequences, around 5.5% of which show up once; around 8.6% is in the top ten. The sequencing used whole blood, collected in connection with sensitization to the hapten diphenylcyclopropenone (DPC). The TCR originated in a woman under 30 with alopecia areata. Some clones in this sample may be carry-over from other donors' samples.

Here the CDR3 reads CASRKSASKETQYF. As DNA, the CDR3 is TGTGCCAGCAGAAAGTCGGCTAGCAAAGAGACCCAGTACTTC. V gene TRBV7-2 combines with J gene TRBJ2-5; TRBD2 might be the D (5 bases). Trimming shortened V by 6 bases and J by 3 bases, and 14 bases separated the two germline ends. CDR3 size: 14 residues. CDR1 is SGHTA, CDR2 FQGNSA, per germline.